Each of the 10 T cell receptor beta chains below was sequenced from the same sample in a study of T cell responses to AZD1222 COVID-19 vaccine. Method: immunoSEQ multiplex PCR; TCRdb's copy keeps in-frame clones and lacks some. Of tens of thousands of clones in the sample, roughly 90% are singletons; the top ten hold approximately 21%. The specimen comprised peripheral blood, sampled on day 0 of AZD1222 vaccination. These receptors originate from an adult in good health.

The chain employs TRBV21-1 and TRBJ2-2; the DNA was not compared with TRBD2, the D call given in the table. TRBV21-1 has pseudogene status. The CDR3 runs 12 residues. In DNA form, the CDR3 reads TGTGCCAGCAGCAAACTAGAAGGGGAGCTGTTTTTT. Protein sequence: CASSKLEGELFF.

This chain joins TRBV3-1 (or the pseudogene TRBV3-2) and TRBJ2-3; 8 nucleotides match TRBD2. Trimming removed 5 bases from V and 4 bases from J; junction bases left unmatched: 14. The CDR3 runs 17 residues. Germline V gene sequence: CDR1 LGHDT, CDR2 YNNKEL (reference sequence). DNA of the CDR3: TGTGCCAGCAGCGCCCGACGTAGTAGCGGGGCGGCAGATACGCAGTATTTT. Amino acids: CASSARRSSGAADTQYF.

The chain recombines TRBV7-8 with TRBJ2-2; D unclear. This CDR3 is 14 amino acids long. Germline V gene sequence: CDR1 SGHVS, CDR2 FQNEAQ. Trimming stripped 4 bases from V and 6 bases from J, with 12 bases between. This CDR3 is CASSSTRGAGELFF. CDR3 DNA: TGTGCCAGCAGCTCGACGAGAGGTGCCGGGGAGCTGTTTTTT. The full variable domain, completed using reference TRBV7-8 and TRBJ2-2, is GAGVSQSPRYKVAKRGQDVALRCDPISGHVSLFWYQQALGQGPEFLTYFQNEAQLDKSGLPSDRFFAERPEGSVSTLKIQRTQQEDSAVYLCASSSTRGAGELFFGEGSRLTVL.

CDR3 coding DNA: TGTGCCAGCAGCAAGAATGGACTAGCGGGAGTAGAGCAGTTCTTC. This sequence encodes CASSKNGLAGVEQFF. The chain carries TRBV27 and TRBJ2-1; 13 bases fit TRBD2. The J segment lost 10 bases and the V segment lost 6 bases, leaving 9 bases of the junction unmatched. Germline V gene data show CDR1 as MNHEY and CDR2 as SMNVEV (reference sequence). The CDR3 is made up of 15 amino acids.

The V gene is TRBV12-3 or TRBV12-4, the J gene TRBJ2-2; 7 bases are a match to TRBD2. Trimming at V came to 8 bases and at J to 6 bases, leaving 0 bases not matched to a gene. This CDR3 spans 11 amino acids. The CDR3 protein is CASGLAGELFF. CDR3 coding DNA: TGTGCCAGCGGACTAGCCGGGGAGCTGTTTTTT.

V gene TRBV21-1 combines with J gene TRBJ2-7; the table calls TRBD2, which could not be checked here. TRBV21-1 is listed as a pseudogene. The CDR3 extends over 15 amino acids. This CDR3 reads CASSTAGGRSYEQYF. The CDR3 DNA follows: TGTGCCAGCAGCACGGCGGGAGGGCGGTCCTACGAGCAGTACTTC.

This clone was counted a single time. The CDR3 here is CASSYGGLNEKLFF. The CDR3 DNA reads as TGTGCCAGCAGTTACGGGGGCTTGAATGAAAAACTGTTTTTT. The chain links TRBV6-2 or TRBV6-3 to TRBJ1-4; possible D gene TRBD1, 6 bases. V shed 2 bases and J shed 5 bases, with 9 bases lying between them. The CDR3 extends over 14 amino acids. The germline V gene encodes CDR1 MNHEY and CDR2 SVGEGT.

J is TRBJ1-1 and V is TRBV7-9; D remains ambiguous. Germline loops: CDR1 SEHNR, CDR2 FQNEAQ (reference sequence). V was pared by 0 bases and J by 1 base, with 12 bases between. The CDR3 consists of 16 residues. CDR3 protein: CASSLAWQDKNTEAFF. CDR3 DNA: TGTGCCAGCAGCTTAGCGTGGCAGGATAAGAACACTGAAGCTTTCTTT.

This chain links TRBV7-2 with TRBJ2-6, with D tentatively TRBD2 (6 bases). V gave up 5 bases and J gave up 0 bases, with 8 bases separating them. This CDR3 comprises 15 residues. CDR1 SGHTA and CDR2 FQGNSA come from the germline V gene. The CDR3 sequence: CASSLGGSGANVLTF. The CDR3 nucleotides read TGTGCCAGCAGCCTGGGGGGCTCTGGGGCCAACGTCCTGACTTTC. Supplemented by reference TRBV7-2 and TRBJ2-6, the full variable domain reads GAGVSQSPSNKVTEKGKDVELRCDPISGHTALYWYRQSLGQGLEFLIYFQGNSAPDKSGLPSDRFSAERTGGSVSTLTIQRTQQEDSAVYLCASSLGGSGANVLTFGAGSRLTVL.

V gene TRBV7-8 combines with J gene TRBJ1-3; maybe TRBD1 (5 bases). The V end lost 2 bases, the J end lost 9 bases, and 14 bases lay between the germline ends. The CDR3 totals 14 residues. Germline V CDR1 and CDR2: SGHVS, FQNEAQ. CDR3 residues: CASSLQPPGGTIYF. CDR3 nucleotide sequence: TGTGCCAGCAGCTTACAACCCCCTGGGGGCACCATATATTTT.